The 21 T cell receptor beta chains reported below all come from one sample, sequenced in a study of tissue T cells after allogeneic stem cell transplantation. Some clones are missing from TCRdb's copy, which holds only in-frame ones; the method was immunoSEQ multiplex PCR. This table has 48,000 or so clones, around 70% appearing once. The sequenced sample was sorted cells pooled from one or two spleens. The receptors here all came from a pool of C57BL/6 mice in good health.

On this clone itself: Mouse names are used for the genes. The CDR3 goes on 1 residue after the read ends, and that part is filled in from the germline J gene. The V call is TRBV3, the J call TRBJ1-2, with 7 bases matching TRBD1. V shed 2 bases and J 0 bases; nucleotides not matched to a gene: 0. The CDR3 is made up of 14 amino acids. Germline V lookup: CDR1 SNHLY, CDR2 FYNGKV (reference sequence). CDR3 DNA (partial): TGTGCCAGCAGCTTAACAGGGGCAAACTCCGACTACACC. Its translation: CASSLTGANSDYT. The whole CDR3 protein reads CASSLTGANSDYTF.

Notes on this clone: Mouse names are used for the genes. The CDR3 is cut off 1 residue early in the read; its end comes from the germline J gene. The genes are TRBV16 and TRBJ2-5; TRBD1 matches at 8 bases. The CDR3 runs 14 residues. V lost 2 bases, J lost 3 bases, and 1 base stayed unmatched. CDR1 is SGHSA and CDR2 is FRNQAP in the germline V gene. The CDR3 bases that were read are TGTGCAAGCAGCTTACAGGGGGCGCAAGACACCCAGTAC. Encoded protein: CASSLQGAQDTQY. The entire CDR3 reads CASSLQGAQDTQYF.

With regard to this clone: The gene names given are mouse names. Read data end 1 residue before the CDR3 end; the end is taken from the germline J gene. Other nucleotide sequences in the sample specify the same CDR3. The chain uses TRBV4 and TRBJ2-4; 10 nucleotides match TRBD2. The CDR3 has 14 residues. Germline V gene lookup returns CDR1 LGHDT and CDR2 YNNKQL (reference sequence). Germline trimming cut 3 bases from V and 4 bases from J; bases unmatched to any gene: 1. The covered CDR3 bases are TGTGCCAGCAGCTACGACTGGGGGGAAAACACCTTGTAC. Amino acid sequence: CASSYDWGENTLY. The whole CDR3 protein is CASSYDWGENTLYF.

Note on this clone: Genes here carry mouse names. The read falls 1 residue short of the CDR3 end, and the missing part is taken from the germline J gene. The rearrangement uses TRBV20 and TRBJ1-6; D is unclear. Being an ORF, TRBJ1-6 has a function that is uncertain. This CDR3 is 13 amino acids long. V dropped 2 bases and J dropped 7 bases, with 9 bases sitting between them. CDR1 and CDR2 from the germline V gene are GFQATS and STVNSAI. The CDR3 DNA, read in part, is TGTGGTGCTAGGTCGGGGAGCAATTCGCCCCTCTAC. It encodes CGARSGSNSPLY. The complete CDR3 protein is CGARSGSNSPLYF.

With regard to this clone: Mouse germline and gene names are used. From the germline J gene comes the end of the CDR3, since the read stops 1 residue before it. This chain uses TRBV5 with TRBJ1-2; no clear D. The CDR3 consists of 13 residues. Germline lookup yields CDR1 LGHNA and CDR2 YNLKQL (reference sequence). V was shortened by 0 bases and J by 4 bases, with 6 bases between the two germline ends. The CDR3 bases that were read are TGTGCCAGCAGCCAAGAGCCAAGCTCCGACTACACC. This codes for CASSQEPSSDYT. The whole CDR3 reads CASSQEPSSDYTF.

As concerns this clone: The gene symbols are mouse symbols. Coverage ceases 1 residue before the CDR3 finishes, and the germline J gene fills in the end. The V call is TRBV14, the J call TRBJ1-5; tentative D call: TRBD1 (5 bases). This CDR3 region has 13 residues. Germline V CDR1 and CDR2: SGHDT, FRDEAV. The V end lost 2 bases, the J end lost 4 bases, and 7 bases lay between the germline ends. The CDR3 DNA, read in part, is TGTGCCAGCAGTTTTTGGACAAACCAGGCTCCGCTT. Protein sequence: CASSFWTNQAPL. The full CDR3 reads CASSFWTNQAPLF.

Details on this clone: Gene names and germline match the mouse. The read halts 1 residue ahead of the CDR3 end, with the missing end drawn from the germline J gene. The chain combines TRBV5 with TRBJ2-1; D perhaps matches TRBD1 (6 bases). The germline V gene has CDR1 LGHNA and CDR2 YNLKQL (reference sequence). The V gene lost 0 bases and the J gene lost 7 bases, with 13 bases spanning the gap. This CDR3 region has 15 residues. The CDR3 protein is CASSQDRGGWAEQFF. The covered CDR3 bases are TGTGCCAGCAGCCAAGATAGAGGGGGATGGGCTGAGCAGTTC.

In regard to this clone: Mouse names are used for the genes. From the germline J gene comes the end of the CDR3, since the read stops 1 residue before it. The chain has TRBV14 and TRBJ1-5, with a possible D match to TRBD1 (5 bases). The CDR3 contains 16 residues. Germline CDR1 SGHDT, CDR2 FRDEAV. Trimming took off 1 base at V and 3 bases at J, with 14 bases between the two ends. CDR3 loop: CASSFGRERGNQAPLF. The part of the CDR3 DNA that was read is TGTGCCAGCAGTTTCGGCAGGGAGAGGGGCAACCAGGCTCCGCTT.

This clone was observed a handful of times. Gene names follow the mouse nomenclature. The read ends 1 residue early relative to the CDR3; the germline J gene fills the gap. This chain uses TRBV20 with TRBJ2-7; the D gene is possibly TRBD2 (6 bases). This CDR3 region has 14 residues. The germline CDR1 and CDR2 sequences are GFQATS and STVNSAI. V was shortened by 0 bases and J by 0 bases, with 9 bases between the two germline ends. Here the CDR3 reads CGAREWGSSYEQYF. Incomplete CDR3 DNA: TGTGGTGCTAGGGAGTGGGGGAGCTCCTATGAACAGTAC. Together with reference TRBV20 and TRBJ2-7, the CDR3 gives the full variable domain: GALVYQYPRRTICKSGTSMRMECQAVGFQATSVAWYRQSPQKTFELIALSTVNSAIKYEQNFTQEKFPISHPNLSFSSMTVLNAYLEDRGLYLCGAREWGSSYEQYFGPGTRLTVL.

As regards this clone: Mouse germline and gene names are used. The sequence runs out 1 residue before the end of the CDR3; the remainder is reconstructed from the germline J gene. The chain carries TRBV13-3 and TRBJ2-4; weak D call: TRBD1 (5 bases). CDR3 length: 14 amino acids. Germline V lookup: CDR1 NNHDY, CDR2 SYVADS. The ends were cut back, 4 bases at V and 0 bases at J, with 9 bases in the middle. This CDR3 is CASSRTISQNTLYF. CDR3 DNA, as far as it was read: TGTGCCAGCAGTCGGACAATTAGTCAAAACACCTTGTAC.

There are a few counts of this clone. Genes here carry mouse names. The read falls 1 residue short of the CDR3 end, and the missing part is taken from the germline J gene. J is TRBJ1-5 and V is TRBV17, with D tentatively TRBD1 (5 bases). The germline V and J ends were trimmed by 6 bases and 0 bases, with 6 bases remaining between them. Germline CDR1 is MNHDT and CDR2 is YYDKIL. The CDR3 is 13 residues long. CDR3 DNA (partial): TGTGCTAGCAGAGGACATAACAACCAGGCTCCGCTT. Protein sequence: CASRGHNNQAPL. The whole CDR3 protein is CASRGHNNQAPLF. The entire variable domain, with the rest obtained from reference TRBV17 and TRBJ1-5, is as follows: DTTVKQNPRYKLARVGKPVNLICSQTMNHDTMYWYQKKPNQAPKLLLFYYDKILNREADTFEKFQSSRPNNSFCSLYIGSAGLEYSAMYLCASRGHNNQAPLFGEGTRLSVL.

On this clone itself: Mismatch with germline at one junction end may stem from a read error. Any gene name here is a mouse gene name. The CDR3 end is not reached by the read, which stops 1 residue before it; the germline J gene fills it in. The V gene is TRBV13-1, the J gene TRBJ2-7; the match to TRBD2 covers 9 bases. The length of the CDR3 is 14 residues. Germline lookup yields CDR1 NSHNY and CDR2 SYGAGN. CDR3: CASGDGGARYEQYF. The sequenced part of the CDR3 DNA is TGTGCCAGCGGTGATGGGGGGGCGCGATATGAACAGTAC.

Comments on this clone: The gene names given are mouse names. The CDR3 end is not reached by the read, which stops 1 residue before it; the germline J gene fills it in. The chain joins TRBV20 to TRBJ1-3; unclear D gene. The V gene lost 0 bases and the J gene lost 4 bases, with 7 bases spanning the gap. This CDR3 comprises 13 residues. Germline assignment: CDR1 GFQATS and CDR2 STVNSAI. CDR3 DNA, as far as it was read: TGTGGTGCTAGGGATCATCAGGGAAATACGCTCTAT. Translated: CGARDHQGNTLY. The whole CDR3 sequence reads CGARDHQGNTLYF.

As concerns this clone: The genes and germline here are from mouse. The CDR3 goes on 1 residue after the read ends, and that part is filled in from the germline J gene. The rearrangement uses TRBV31 and TRBJ1-4; D possibly corresponds to TRBD1 (5 bases). Germline lookup yields CDR1 GKSSPN and CDR2 SITVG. V lost 0 bases to trimming and J lost 0 bases, with 8 bases between them. The CDR3 has 15 amino acids. CDR3 DNA (partial): TGTGCCTGGAGTCTCGGACAAATTTCCAACGAAAGATTATTT. Protein: CAWSLGQISNERLF. The full CDR3 is CAWSLGQISNERLFF.

Concerning this clone: Gene labels here are mouse ones. The DNA ends 1 residue before the CDR3 does, and the rest of the CDR3 is filled in from the germline J gene. The chain joins TRBV2 to TRBJ2-5; 8 nucleotides match TRBD2. This CDR3 is built from 17 residues. CDR1 and CDR2 (germline): LGHNA, YSYQKL. The ends lost 0 bases at V and 3 bases at J; junction bases unmatched: 8. The CDR3 bases that were read are TGTGCCAGCAGCCAAGATAAGATTCTGGGGGGACAAGACACCCAGTAC. Its protein is CASSQDKILGGQDTQY. The CDR3 in its entirety is CASSQDKILGGQDTQYF.

Details on this clone: The germline and genes are mouse ones. The CDR3 extends 1 residue past the end of the read, so its final part is completed from the germline J gene. This chain links TRBV15 with TRBJ2-5; D gene unclear. V dropped 5 bases and J dropped 0 bases, with 6 bases sitting between them. The CDR3 totals 13 residues. Germline V CDR1 and CDR2: SGHND, FRSKSL. The part of the CDR3 DNA that was read is TGTGCCAGCAGTCCACAAAACCAAGACACCCAGTAC. The encoded protein is CASSPQNQDTQY. The full CDR3 protein is CASSPQNQDTQYF.

A word on this clone: Genes and germline are mouse. The CDR3 end lies 1 residue beyond the end of the read and is filled in from the germline J gene. The chain employs TRBV20 and TRBJ2-5; D is undetermined. Germline lookup yields CDR1 GFQATS and CDR2 STVNSAI. CDR3 length: 12 residues. Trimming pared 0 bases from V and 2 bases from J, leaving 3 bases between. The part of the CDR3 DNA that was read is TGTGGTGCTAGGGACACCCAAGACACCCAGTAC. This sequence encodes CGARDTQDTQY. The entire CDR3 protein reads CGARDTQDTQYF.

Of note for this clone: The gene names here belong to mouse. The read halts 1 residue ahead of the CDR3 end, with the missing end drawn from the germline J gene. Other DNA sequences of this sample code for an identical CDR3. This sequence joins TRBV2 and TRBJ2-1; D might be TRBD2 (5 bases). The CDR3 runs to 15 residues. Trimming removed 0 bases from V and 1 base from J, with 7 bases in between. Germline V gene lookup returns CDR1 LGHNA and CDR2 YSYQKL. Incomplete CDR3 DNA: TGTGCCAGCAGCCAAGATTGGGGAAACTATGCTGAGCAGTTC. This sequence encodes CASSQDWGNYAEQF. The whole CDR3 sequence reads CASSQDWGNYAEQFF.

A note on this clone: All gene names here are mouse names. The read halts 1 residue ahead of the CDR3 end, with the missing end drawn from the germline J gene. The chain is built from TRBV3 and TRBJ2-3, with D possibly being TRBD2 (7 bases). In germline, CDR1 is SNHLY, CDR2 FYNGKV (reference sequence). Deletions cut 1 base from V and 0 bases from J, with 8 bases between. The CDR3 consists of 15 residues. CDR3 loop: CASSLGGASAETLYF. Incomplete CDR3 DNA: TGTGCCAGCAGCTTAGGGGGGGCTAGTGCAGAAACGCTGTAT.

A remark on this clone: Gene labels here are mouse ones. The observed sequence ends 1 residue before the CDR3 terminus, with the missing tail filled in from the germline J gene. The J gene is TRBJ2-4, the V gene TRBV19, with D possibly being TRBD1 (6 bases). V lost 1 base and J 3 bases, leaving 9 bases between the germline ends. This CDR3 has 14 amino acids. CDR1 is FNHDT, CDR2 SITEND, per germline (reference sequence). The part of the CDR3 DNA that was read is TGTGCCAGCAGTATATGGGGACAACAAAACACCTTGTAC. This translates into CASSIWGQQNTLY. The whole CDR3 protein reads CASSIWGQQNTLYF.

This clone was found a few times. Genes here carry mouse names. The read terminates 1 residue ahead of where the CDR3 ends, so the germline J gene completes it. The rearrangement uses TRBV31 and TRBJ2-2, with TRBD2 as a possible D gene (5 bases). Germline-derived CDR1 and CDR2 are GKSSPN and SITVG. This CDR3 comprises 15 residues. V gave up 0 bases and J gave up 0 bases, with 8 bases separating them. CDR3 in amino acids: CAWSLWGTNTGQLYF. CDR3 bases read: TGTGCCTGGAGTCTATGGGGAACAAACACCGGGCAGCTCTAC.